This entry is about one T cell receptor (beta chain). Its antigen is unidentified. The data were obtained in a study of T cell repertoires in cytomegalovirus infection. Study-level background: The authors used CMV epitopes that were HLA-C-restricted (recently identified) and HLA-B-restricted (well studied). Public signatures in TCR beta pointed to CMV infection and matching HLA type.

TCRdb used MiXCR to reprocess the reads, holding one entry per CDR3 protein. This sample yields around 360,000 distinct CDR3 sequences, of which roughly 36% are seen a single time; approximately 15% belongs to the top ten. Points from the study as a whole: Clonotype analysis showed dominance of the ex vivo response by HLA-C-restricted CMV-specific TCR beta clonotypes.

The CDR3 spans 13 residues. CDR1 and CDR2 (germline): LNHDA, SQIVND (reference sequence). V dropped 4 bases and J dropped 2 bases, with 7 bases sitting between them. This clonotype originated in a human donor in good health (CMV status not recorded). Some clones in this sample may be carry-over from other donors' samples. The chain links TRBV19 to TRBJ2-3; D remains unclear. This specimen consisted of cultured PBMCs, obtained from culture after CMV antigen stimulation. The CDR3 loop reads CASSKVYTDTQYF. DNA for the CDR3: TGTGCCAGTAGTAAGGTTTACACAGATACGCAGTATTTT.